The 23 T cell receptor beta chains reported below all come from one sample, sequenced in a study of CD8+ T cells in alopecia areata. Extracted RNA was reverse transcribed into cDNA, the sequencing template. Clones were sequenced by immunoSEQ multiplex PCR, and TCRdb holds only the in-frame ones, with some missing. The sample holds about 260,000 clones; roughly 60% are singletons and the top ten take roughly 0.93%. Regarding treatment: oral pan-JAK inhibitor, 5-10 mg twice daily. The sequences come from CD4+ T cells sorted from blood, collected around week 54, from a patient treated with tofacitinib. The source of these receptors is a human donor with alopecia areata.

This chain connects TRBV7-2 to TRBJ2-5, with 8 nucleotides matching TRBD2. The CDR3 is made up of 14 amino acids. Unmatched junction bases numbered 6, after V lost 4 bases and J lost 5 bases. Germline loops: CDR1 SGHTA, CDR2 FQGNSA. The CDR3 protein is CASSSGGAGETQYF. CDR3 coding DNA: TGTGCCAGCAGCTCCGGGGGGGCCGGGGAGACCCAGTACTTC.

The genes are TRBV29-1 and TRBJ2-3; D ambiguous. This CDR3 spans 14 amino acids. CDR1 SQVTM and CDR2 ANQGSEA come from the germline V gene. Trimming left V 1 base short and J 0 bases short, with 8 bases between. The CDR3 DNA is TGCAGCGTTGAAGGTCGGCTCAGCACAGATACGCAGTATTTT. This codes for CSVEGRLSTDTQYF.

The CDR3 loop reads CAWRARTGTSPRVEKLFF. The DNA of the CDR3 is TGTGCCTGGAGAGCCCGGACAGGCACCTCGCCGCGGGTAGAAAAACTGTTTTTT. The chain joins TRBV30 to TRBJ1-4; 7 nucleotides align to TRBD1. Germline-derived CDR1 and CDR2 are GTSNPN and SVGIG (reference sequence). This CDR3 spans 18 amino acids. The trim removed 3 bases at V and 8 bases at J, leaving 21 bases unmatched.

The V gene is TRBV4-2, the J gene TRBJ1-5; possible D gene TRBD1, 6 bases. From germline, CDR1 is LGHNA and CDR2 YNFKEQ. The CDR3 loop spans 15 amino acids. Trimming took 4 bases from V and 1 from J, leaving 11 bases between them. The CDR3 DNA follows: TGTGCCAGCAGCCGCACAGGGTTGAGCAATCAGCCCCAGCATTTT. Translated: CASSRTGLSNQPQHF.

The chain is built from TRBV7-9 and TRBJ1-5; unclear D gene. Trimming cost V 1 base and J 2 bases, with 12 bases left between them. CDR3 length: 16 residues. CDR1 is SEHNR and CDR2 is FQNEAQ in the germline V gene (reference sequence). CDR3 amino acids: CASSLGTPEGNQPQHF. The CDR3 DNA is TGTGCCAGCAGCTTAGGGACCCCGGAGGGCAATCAGCCCCAGCATTTT.

Turning to this clone: Within the sample, other DNA sequences also encode this same CDR3. The chain recombines TRBV2 with TRBJ2-1; no firm D call. The CDR3 is 11 residues long. The V and J ends lost 9 bases and 3 bases respectively, with 6 bases between them. CDR1 and CDR2 from the germline V gene are SNHLY and FYNNEI. The CDR3 DNA is TGTGCCAGTTCACTCTACAATGAGCAGTTCTTC. Encoded protein: CASSLYNEQFF.

Only a few counts were recorded for this clone. The rearrangement uses TRBV11-3 and TRBJ1-1; D call uncertain. Trimming cost V 5 bases and J 6 bases, with 19 bases left between them. Germline loops: CDR1 SGHNT, CDR2 YENEEA. The CDR3 is 15 amino acids. The CDR3 here is CASSPDGPRVSEAFF. The CDR3 nucleotides are TGTGCCAGCAGCCCGGATGGCCCGAGGGTGTCTGAAGCTTTCTTT.

The chain recombines TRBV10-3 with TRBJ1-2; D not certain. Germline CDR1 is ENHRY and CDR2 is SYGVKD. The CDR3 covers 12 residues. The V gene lost 10 bases and the J gene lost 2 bases, with 11 bases spanning the gap. The DNA of the CDR3 is TGTGCCACCCACGGTCGAAACTATGGCTACACCTTC. It translates to CATHGRNYGYTF.

The rearrangement links TRBV2 to TRBJ2-3; the D gene is possibly TRBD2 (5 bases). In germline, CDR1 is SNHLY, CDR2 FYNNEI. Trimming took 7 bases from V and 4 from J, leaving 9 bases between them. The CDR3 loop spans 12 amino acids. The CDR3 protein is CASKGDADTQYF. The CDR3 DNA reads TGTGCCAGCAAGGGAGACGCAGATACGCAGTATTTT.

Turning to this clone: The same CDR3 is also encoded by other DNA sequences in this sample. The chain links TRBV29-1 to TRBJ2-5; no clear D gene. Germline V gene data show CDR1 as SQVTM and CDR2 as ANQGSEA. The CDR3 runs 9 residues. The germline V and J ends were trimmed by 4 bases and 4 bases, with 1 base remaining between them. The CDR3 sequence is CSVGETQYF. The CDR3 DNA sequence: TGCAGCGTTGGAGAGACCCAGTACTTC.

In this sample, this clone turned up once. The gene calls are TRBV27 and TRBJ2-1; D ambiguous. The CDR3 has 14 amino acids. Trimming cost V 1 base and J 5 bases, with 9 bases left between them. Looked up from germline, CDR1 is MNHEY and CDR2 is SMNVEV (reference sequence). In nucleotides, the CDR3 is TGTGCCAGCAGTTTATGGGCGGAAAACAATGAGCAGTTCTTC. Its translation is CASSLWAENNEQFF.

The chain joins TRBV11-2 to TRBJ2-7; 9 nucleotides align to TRBD1. Trimming cost V 5 bases and J 6 bases; bases outside gene matches: 5. Germline V lookup: CDR1 SGHAT, CDR2 FQNNGV. The CDR3 has 13 amino acids. Here the CDR3 DNA reads TGTGCCAGCAGCCTGGGACAGGGAGCCGAGCAGTACTTC. As protein: CASSLGQGAEQYF.

The chain employs TRBV9 and TRBJ2-3; 8 bases match TRBD2. Germline V CDR1 and CDR2: SGDLS, YYNGEE. The CDR3 totals 16 residues. With V trimmed by 4 bases and J by 1 base, 8 bases remained unmatched. The CDR3 coding sequence is TGTGCCAGCAGCCCGGGACTAGAGATACGCACAGATACGCAGTATTTT. The encoded protein is CASSPGLEIRTDTQYF.

The chain has TRBV18 and TRBJ1-6, with 8 nucleotides matching TRBD1. The V gene end was trimmed by 6 bases and the J gene end by 7 bases; junction bases not matched to a gene: 11. The CDR3 is made up of 16 amino acids. Germline V gives CDR1 KGHSH, CDR2 LQKENI. Written as DNA, the CDR3 is TGTGCCAGCTCCCCGAGGGACAGGCATCAGAATTCACCCCTCCACTTT. This codes for CASSPRDRHQNSPLHF.

The chain joins TRBV30 to TRBJ2-1; D not certain. Germline V gene data show CDR1 as GTSNPN and CDR2 as SVGIG (reference sequence). This CDR3 has 14 amino acids. The germline V and J ends were trimmed by 2 bases and 10 bases, with 18 bases remaining between them. The CDR3 is CAWSSPGRLQEQFF. The CDR3 coding sequence is TGTGCCTGGAGTTCACCGGGCCGGCTGCAGGAGCAGTTCTTC.

This chain uses TRBV2 with TRBJ2-1; TRBD2 matches at 9 bases. Germline CDR1 is SNHLY and CDR2 is FYNNEI. The trim removed 5 bases at V and 3 bases at J, leaving 5 bases unmatched. CDR3 length: 15 residues. The CDR3 DNA follows: TGTGCCAGCAGTTTAGCGGGGGTCCACTACAATGAGCAGTTCTTC. Its protein product is CASSLAGVHYNEQFF. The full variable domain, its missing parts supplied by reference TRBV2 and TRBJ2-1, is EPEVTQTPSHQVTQMGQEVILRCVPISNHLYFYWYRQILGQKVEFLVSFYNNEISEKSEIFDDQFSVERPDGSNFTLKIRSTKLEDSAMYFCASSLAGVHYNEQFFGPGTRLTVL.

There are a few counts of this clone. The chain joins TRBV29-1 to TRBJ1-1; tentative D call: TRBD1 (5 bases). In germline, CDR1 is SQVTM, CDR2 ANQGSEA. This CDR3 has 14 residues. The ends were cut back, 1 base at V and 5 bases at J, with 14 bases in the middle. The DNA for the CDR3 is TGCAGCGTTGAAGGTTCGAGGGGCGCGACTGAAGCTTTCTTT. Translated, it gives CSVEGSRGATEAFF.

The genes are TRBV7-9 and TRBJ2-5, with D hard to call. Germline V CDR1 and CDR2: SEHNR, FQNEAQ (reference sequence). Trimming took 1 base from V and 0 from J, leaving 9 bases between them. This CDR3 has 15 residues. CDR3 DNA: TGTGCCAGCAGCTTAGTTTTAGGCCACCAAGAGACCCAGTACTTC. Translation: CASSLVLGHQETQYF.

This chain links TRBV5-1 with TRBJ2-3, with D perhaps matching TRBD2 (7 bases). The CDR3 sequence is 14 residues long. The germline V and J ends were trimmed by 7 bases and 4 bases, with 16 bases remaining between them. Germline V gene sequence: CDR1 SGHRS, CDR2 YFSETQ. This CDR3 reads CASLRGAGADTQYF. CDR3 coding DNA: TGCGCCAGCTTACGGGGGGCTGGTGCAGATACGCAGTATTTT.

The V and J genes are TRBV4-3 and TRBJ1-1; D gene unclear. V was trimmed by 0 bases and J by 3 bases, leaving 11 bases between them. The CDR3 runs 15 residues. Germline CDR1 reads LGHNA; CDR2 reads YSLEER. CDR3 sequence: CASSQDDLRDTEAFF. Here the CDR3 DNA reads TGCGCCAGCAGCCAAGACGATTTGAGGGACACTGAAGCTTTCTTT.

This chain links TRBV5-6 with TRBJ1-2, with D possibly matching TRBD1 (6 bases). CDR3 size: 13 residues. Trimming shortened V by 5 bases and J by 4 bases, and 12 bases separated the two germline ends. CDR1 is SGHDT, CDR2 YYEEEE, per germline. The CDR3 nucleotides read TGTGCCAGCAGGGCAGACAGGTTCTATGGCTACACCTTC. Its protein product is CASRADRFYGYTF.

The chain joins TRBV4-3 to TRBJ2-7; D might be TRBD1 or TRBD2, each matching 7 bases. Per germline, CDR1 LGHNA and CDR2 YSLEER. The length of the CDR3 is 14 residues. V was cut by 7 bases and J by 3 bases, with 16 bases left in between. The CDR3 sequence is CASTTGEGDYEQYF. The DNA of the CDR3 is TGCGCCAGCACCACAGGGGAGGGGGACTACGAGCAGTACTTC.

The chain carries TRBV30 and TRBJ1-5, with TRBD1 identical over 9 bases. Germline V gene sequence: CDR1 GTSNPN, CDR2 SVGIG (reference sequence). Unmatched junction bases numbered 7, after V lost 3 bases and J lost 7 bases. The CDR3 length is 14 residues. The CDR3 DNA reads TGTGCCTGGAGCCAACAGGGGGCGAGGCAGCCCCAGCATTTT. Protein sequence: CAWSQQGARQPQHF.